The clone carrying this TCR beta chain was seen only a few times. Its target is unknown. No infections or other immune events were documented during collection. Germline V gene lookup returns CDR1 MNHNS and CDR2 SASEGT. The CDR3 totals 11 residues. Trimming removed 3 bases from V and 5 bases from J, with 5 bases in between. Sequencing used immunoSEQ multiplex PCR; TCRdb keeps in-frame clones, though not all of them. The sample records 90,000 to 110,000 clones, around 89% being singletons. The data were taken from a study of identifying expanded T cells in peripheral blood. Study results and caveats: Across healthy donors, higher total template counts meant significantly greater roughly 2-week count variance.

The TCR originated in a person aged 18-70 years in good health. The genes are TRBV6-1 and TRBJ2-7; TRBD1 might be the D (5 bases). What was sequenced was blood. CDR3 nucleotides: TGTGCCAGCAGTGACAGGGACGAGCAGTACTTC. This gives the protein CASSDRDEQYF.